This T cell receptor (beta chain) was sequenced in a study of blood T cell repertoires in COVID-19. Study background: Whether acute or convalescent, the COVID-19 samples came from the United States, Italy and Spain. From T cells, B-cell-depleted T cells, or PBMCs came the material, which was cDNA or gDNA.

Looked up from germline, CDR1 is LGHDT and CDR2 is YNNKEL (reference sequence). The CDR3 runs 12 residues. Trimming cost V 1 base and J 10 bases, with 10 bases left between them. Assay used: immunoSEQ multiplex PCR; TCRdb lists only in-frame clones, some missing. The sample has roughly 250,000 clones; around 83% are singletons. Material for sequencing was peripheral blood. This TCR was recovered from a woman in her sixties with active or convalescent COVID-19. V is TRBV3-1 (or the pseudogene TRBV3-2) and J is TRBJ1-2; tentative D call: TRBD1 (5 bases). The CDR3 DNA reads TGTGCCAGCAGCCAAGCAGGGTTCGACTACACCTTC. Amino acid sequence: CASSQAGFDYTF.